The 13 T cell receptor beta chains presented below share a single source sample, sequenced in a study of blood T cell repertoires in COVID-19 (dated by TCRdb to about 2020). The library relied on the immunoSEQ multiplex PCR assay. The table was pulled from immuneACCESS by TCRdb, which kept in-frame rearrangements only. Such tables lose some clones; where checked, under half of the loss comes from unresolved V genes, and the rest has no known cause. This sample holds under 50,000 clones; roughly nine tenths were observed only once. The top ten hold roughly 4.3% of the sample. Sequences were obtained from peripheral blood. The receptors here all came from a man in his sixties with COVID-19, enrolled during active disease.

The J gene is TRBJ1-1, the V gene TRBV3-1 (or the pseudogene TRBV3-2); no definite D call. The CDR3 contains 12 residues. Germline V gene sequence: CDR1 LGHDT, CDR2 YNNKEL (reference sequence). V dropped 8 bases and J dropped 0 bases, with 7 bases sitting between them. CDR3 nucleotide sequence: TGTGCCAGCGACTGTGTGAACACTGAAGCTTTCTTT. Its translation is CASDCVNTEAFF.

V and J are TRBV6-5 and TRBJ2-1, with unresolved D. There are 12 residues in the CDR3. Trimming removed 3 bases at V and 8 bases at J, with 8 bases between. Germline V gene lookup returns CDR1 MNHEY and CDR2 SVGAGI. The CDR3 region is CASSYSGHEQFF. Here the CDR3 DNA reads TGTGCCAGCAGTTATTCTGGCCATGAGCAGTTCTTC.

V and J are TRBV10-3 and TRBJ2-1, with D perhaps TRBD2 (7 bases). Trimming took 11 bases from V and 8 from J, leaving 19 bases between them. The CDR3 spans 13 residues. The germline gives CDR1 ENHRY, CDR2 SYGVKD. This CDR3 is CASTGGSVYEQFF. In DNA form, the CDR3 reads TGTGCCTCAACGGGGGGCAGTGTTTATGAGCAGTTCTTC.

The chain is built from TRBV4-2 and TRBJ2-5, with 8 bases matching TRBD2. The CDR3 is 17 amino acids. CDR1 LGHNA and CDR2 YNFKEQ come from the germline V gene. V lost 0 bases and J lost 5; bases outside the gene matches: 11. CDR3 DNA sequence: TGTGCCAGCAGCCAAGAAGAGTGGGCGGGAGGAGAGGAGACCCAGTACTTC. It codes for CASSQEEWAGGEETQYF.

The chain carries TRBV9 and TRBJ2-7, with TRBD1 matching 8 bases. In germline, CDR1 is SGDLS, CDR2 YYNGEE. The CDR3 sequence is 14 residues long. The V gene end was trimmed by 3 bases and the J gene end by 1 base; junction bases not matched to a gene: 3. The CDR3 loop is CASSGGQESYEQYF. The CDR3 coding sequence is TGTGCCAGCAGCGGGGGACAGGAGTCCTACGAGCAGTACTTC.

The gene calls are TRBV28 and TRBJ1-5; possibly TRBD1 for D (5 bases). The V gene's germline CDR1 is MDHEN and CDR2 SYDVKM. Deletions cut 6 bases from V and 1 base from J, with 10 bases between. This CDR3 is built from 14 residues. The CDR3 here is CASSPGGSNQPQHF. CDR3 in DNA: TGTGCCAGCAGCCCCGGGGGAAGCAATCAGCCCCAGCATTTT.

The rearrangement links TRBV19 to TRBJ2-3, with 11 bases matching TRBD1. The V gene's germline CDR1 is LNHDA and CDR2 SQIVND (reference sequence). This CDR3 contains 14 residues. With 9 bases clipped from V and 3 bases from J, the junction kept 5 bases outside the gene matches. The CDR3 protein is CASRDRGTTDTQYF. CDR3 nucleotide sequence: TGTGCCAGCCGGGACAGGGGGACAACAGATACGCAGTATTTT.

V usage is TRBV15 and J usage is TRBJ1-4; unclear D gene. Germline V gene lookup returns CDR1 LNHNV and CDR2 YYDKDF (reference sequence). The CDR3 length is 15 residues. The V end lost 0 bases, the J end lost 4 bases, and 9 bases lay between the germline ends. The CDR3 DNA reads TGTGCCACCAGCAGAGATACGCAGCGTAATGAAAAACTGTTTTTT. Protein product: CATSRDTQRNEKLFF.

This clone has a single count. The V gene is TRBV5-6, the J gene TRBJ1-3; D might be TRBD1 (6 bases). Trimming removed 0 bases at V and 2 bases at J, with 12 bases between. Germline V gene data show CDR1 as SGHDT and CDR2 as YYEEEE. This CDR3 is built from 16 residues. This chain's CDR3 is CASSLVTDRAGNTIYF. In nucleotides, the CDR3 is TGTGCCAGCAGCTTGGTTACGGACAGAGCTGGAAACACCATATATTTT.

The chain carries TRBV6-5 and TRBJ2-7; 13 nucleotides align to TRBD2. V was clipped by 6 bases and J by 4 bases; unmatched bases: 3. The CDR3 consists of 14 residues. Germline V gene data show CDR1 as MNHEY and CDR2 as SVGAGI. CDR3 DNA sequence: TGTGCCAGCAGGGGACTAGCGGGATCTTACGAGCAGTACTTC. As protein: CASRGLAGSYEQYF.

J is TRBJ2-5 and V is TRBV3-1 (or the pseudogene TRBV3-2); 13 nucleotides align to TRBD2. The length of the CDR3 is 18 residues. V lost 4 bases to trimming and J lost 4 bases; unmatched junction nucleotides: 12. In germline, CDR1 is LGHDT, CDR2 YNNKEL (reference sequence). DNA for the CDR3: TGTGCCAGCAGCCTGGGACTAGCGGGGATAACCGGGGGAGAGACCCAGTACTTC. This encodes CASSLGLAGITGGETQYF.

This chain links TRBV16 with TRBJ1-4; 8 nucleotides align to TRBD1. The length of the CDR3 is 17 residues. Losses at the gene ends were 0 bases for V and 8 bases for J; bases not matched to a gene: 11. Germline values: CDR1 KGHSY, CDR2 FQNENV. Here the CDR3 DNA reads TGTGCCAGCAGCCAATCCGGACAGGGAACCTATGGCGAAAAACTGTTTTTT. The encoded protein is CASSQSGQGTYGEKLFF.

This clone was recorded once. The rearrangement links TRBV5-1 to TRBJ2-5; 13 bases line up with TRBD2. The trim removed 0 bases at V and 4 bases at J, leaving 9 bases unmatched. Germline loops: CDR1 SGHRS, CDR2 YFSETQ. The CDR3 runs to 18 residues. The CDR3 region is CASSLGTSGSRFGETQYF. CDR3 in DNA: TGCGCCAGCAGCTTGGGGACTAGCGGGAGCCGTTTCGGAGAGACCCAGTACTTC.